The 20 T cell receptor beta chains in this list originate from one sample, sequenced in a study of early T cells in non-severe SARS-CoV-2 infection (dated by TCRdb to the early 2020s). Library method: 5' RACE. Sequencing instrument: NextSeq 500. The public reads were reanalyzed by TCRdb: fastp trimming at Q25, MiXCR alignment, in-frame beta chains only. Rows merge per CDR3 protein into single entries with the most common DNA and genes. The sample contains roughly 51,000 distinct CDR3 sequences, roughly 6.2% of them found a single time. The ten largest account for roughly 3.9% of the sample. Sequencing was performed on whole blood. Receptors originate from an adult who was a healthcare worker with PCR-confirmed SARS-CoV-2 infection or an uninfected control (not recorded which).

This clonotype occurred a few times. This chain uses TRBV3-1 with TRBJ2-1, with a tentative D call TRBD2 (5 bases). This CDR3 is built from 14 residues. The V end lost 3 bases, the J end lost 9 bases, and 15 bases lay between the germline ends. CDR1 is LGHDT and CDR2 is YNNKEL in the germline V gene (reference sequence). As DNA, the CDR3 is TGTGCCAGCAGCCAGTCCGCTGTAGCGCCTGAGCAGTTCTTC. Its protein product is CASSQSAVAPEQFF.

The V call is TRBV21-1, the J call TRBJ2-1; the table calls TRBD1, which could not be checked here. TRBV21-1 is listed as a pseudogene. This CDR3 has 15 residues. CDR3 sequence: CASSNRDNHFIEQFF. DNA for the CDR3: TGTGCCAGCAGCAACAGGGACAACCACTTTATTGAGCAGTTCTTC.

This clonotype was recorded at least ten times. J is TRBJ1-1 and V is TRBV25-1; no reliable D call. V lost 2 bases, J lost 0 bases, and 10 bases lay in between. CDR3 length equals 15 residues. Germline-derived CDR1 and CDR2 are MGHDK and SYGVNS. This CDR3 reads CASSEIADMNTEAFF. Written as DNA, the CDR3 is TGTGCCAGCAGTGAAATCGCGGATATGAACACTGAAGCTTTCTTT.

This clonotype was detected many times. This chain links TRBV18 with TRBJ2-1; D is ambiguous. Germline loops: CDR1 KGHSH, CDR2 LQKENI. The CDR3 spans 13 residues. Deletions cut 3 bases from V and 6 bases from J, with 9 bases between. The CDR3, as DNA: TGTGCCAGCTCACCGCCGGGCCTCAATGAGCAGTTCTTC. Encoded protein: CASSPPGLNEQFF.

The table lists this clonotype with a few counts. The CDR3 spells CASSPKGRVRAGTEAFF. The DNA of the CDR3 is TGTGCCAGCAGCCCCAAGGGCAGGGTCCGGGCTGGGACTGAAGCTTTCTTT. The rearrangement links TRBV14 to TRBJ1-1, with TRBD1 as a possible D gene (5 bases). The CDR3 is 17 amino acids. The germline V gene has CDR1 SGHDN and CDR2 FVKESK. The germline V and J ends were trimmed by 4 bases and 5 bases, with 23 bases remaining between them.

This clonotype has just a few counts. J is TRBJ1-2 and V is TRBV19; D is unclear. The CDR3 sequence is 16 residues long. CDR1 and CDR2 (germline): LNHDA, SQIVND (reference sequence). V was trimmed by 5 bases and J by 0 bases, leaving 16 bases between them. CDR3 in amino acids: CASSPQGPRANYGYTF. The CDR3 bases are TGTGCCAGTAGTCCTCAAGGACCTCGTGCTAACTATGGCTACACCTTC. Combining the CDR3 with reference TRBV19 and TRBJ1-2 gives the whole variable domain DGGITQSPKYLFRKEGQNVTLSCEQNLNHDAMYWYRQDPGQGLRLIYYSQIVNDFQKGDIAEGYSVSREKKESFPLTVTSAQKNPTAFYLCASSPQGPRANYGYTFGSGTRLTVV.

The sample holds a few counts of this clonotype. The rearrangement uses TRBV11-2 and TRBJ2-5, with a weak D call TRBD2 (6 bases). Trimming took off 5 bases at V and 5 bases at J, with 18 bases between the two ends. This CDR3 comprises 15 residues. Germline CDR1 is SGHAT and CDR2 is FQNNGV. The DNA for the CDR3 is TGTGCCAGCAGCGCAAATAGGGAGGTATTCGAGACCCAGTACTTC. Residues: CASSANREVFETQYF.

This clonotype was seen at least ten times. The V call is TRBV9, the J call TRBJ2-3; no clear D gene. The V and J ends lost 1 base and 4 bases respectively, with 4 bases between them. This CDR3 is 12 amino acids long. Germline CDR1 and CDR2: SGDLS and YYNGEE. The CDR3 region has the DNA TGTGCCAGCAGCGTATTGGCAGATACGCAGTATTTT. It specifies CASSVLADTQYF.

This clonotype was observed many times. The gene calls are TRBV7-9 and TRBJ2-1; D is undetermined. The CDR3 consists of 16 residues. Trimming shortened V by 4 bases and J by 5 bases, and 18 bases separated the two germline ends. CDR1 is SEHNR and CDR2 is FQNEAQ in the germline V gene (reference sequence). In nucleotides, the CDR3 is TGTGCCAGCAGCTCCGTTGTGGGGTCTCTGAACAATGAGCAGTTCTTC. Translated, it gives CASSSVVGSLNNEQFF.

This clonotype has a count of ten or more. The genes are TRBV4-1 and TRBJ2-3, with unresolved D. The germline gives CDR1 MGHRA, CDR2 YSYEKL. With 0 bases removed from V and 1 base from J, the gap between germline ends came to 8 bases. The length of the CDR3 is 15 residues. In nucleotides, the CDR3 is TGCGCCAGCAGCCAAGACCCCATCGGCACAGATACGCAGTATTTT. It codes for CASSQDPIGTDTQYF.

This clonotype came up many times. V and J are TRBV7-2 and TRBJ2-2; TRBD2 matches at 11 bases. The CDR3 extends over 16 amino acids. V was clipped by 1 base and J by 8 bases; unmatched bases: 6. CDR1 and CDR2 from the germline V gene are SGHTA and FQGNSA. The CDR3 sequence is CASSLVAGGPKGELFF. The CDR3 DNA reads TGTGCCAGCAGCTTAGTAGCGGGGGGGCCGAAAGGGGAGCTGTTTTTT.

This clonotype was counted at least ten times. The chain's CDR3 is CSAPPAGVGNEQFF. The CDR3, as DNA: TGCAGTGCTCCCCCAGCGGGGGTCGGGAATGAGCAGTTCTTC. The chain employs TRBV20-1 and TRBJ2-1; 8 bases are shared with TRBD2. J gave up 7 bases and V 5 bases, and 10 bases lay outside the gene matches. Per the germline V gene, CDR1 is DFQATT and CDR2 is SNEGSKA (reference sequence). The CDR3 loop spans 14 amino acids.

This clonotype was recorded at least ten times. The chain couples TRBV4-3 to TRBJ1-2; TRBD1 might be the D (5 bases). V dropped 1 base and J dropped 4 bases, with 7 bases sitting between them. The CDR3 consists of 13 residues. Germline V CDR1 and CDR2: LGHNA, YSLEER. The CDR3 DNA sequence: TGCGCCAGCAGCCAAGGGAGGGGCTATGGCTACACCTTC. Translating gives CASSQGRGYGYTF.

This clonotype showed up many times. The chain uses TRBV29-1 and TRBJ2-3; 9 bases map to TRBD2. This CDR3 is 14 amino acids long. Germline V gene lookup returns CDR1 SQVTM and CDR2 ANQGSEA. Trimming took 5 bases from V and 0 from J; bases not matched to a gene: 3. The CDR3 loop is CSVKAGGSTDTQYF. The CDR3 DNA sequence: TGCAGCGTTAAAGCGGGGGGTAGCACAGATACGCAGTATTTT.

This clonotype was observed a few times. The chain joins TRBV11-1 to TRBJ2-7; D may be TRBD2 (6 bases). This CDR3 is built from 15 residues. Germline V lookup: CDR1 SGHAT, CDR2 FQDESV (reference sequence). V was pared by 4 bases and J by 2 bases, with 15 bases between. The CDR3 loop reads CASSSGTRRPYEQYF. The CDR3 DNA sequence: TGTGCCAGCAGCTCCGGGACTCGCCGCCCCTACGAGCAGTACTTC. Drawing the rest from reference TRBV11-1 and TRBJ2-7, the complete variable domain is EAEVAQSPRYKITEKSQAVAFWCDPISGHATLYWYRQILGQGPELLVQFQDESVVDDSQLPKDRFSAERLKGVDSTLKIQPAELGDSAMYLCASSSGTRRPYEQYFGPGTRLTVT.

There are many counts of this clonotype. The V gene is TRBV6-6, the J gene TRBJ2-5; 9 nucleotides align to TRBD2. The J segment lost 3 bases and the V segment lost 8 bases, leaving 7 bases of the junction unmatched. CDR1 and CDR2 (germline): MNHNY, SVGAGI (reference sequence). The CDR3 loop spans 14 amino acids. CDR3 loop: CASRGLAGKETQYF. Here the CDR3 DNA reads TGTGCCAGCCGCGGCCTAGCGGGGAAAGAGACCCAGTACTTC.

The chain has TRBV12-3 or TRBV12-4 and TRBJ2-5; D gene unclear. CDR3 size: 13 residues. V gave up 3 bases and J gave up 4 bases, with 9 bases separating them. The CDR3 region has the DNA TGTGCCAGCAGTTTCTCGGGCGTAGAGACCCAGTACTTC. It yields the protein CASSFSGVETQYF.

The chain joins TRBV21-1 to TRBJ2-2. TRBV21-1 is termed a pseudogene. This CDR3 is 15 amino acids long. As DNA, the CDR3 is TGTGCCAGCAGCAATCGCTTCTTGAACACCGGGGAGCTGTTTTTT. This codes for CASSNRFLNTGELFF.

This chain links TRBV5-1 with TRBJ1-5; D uncertain. Between the trimmed V and J ends, which lost 4 bases and 0 bases, there was a span of 26 bases. CDR1 SGHRS and CDR2 YFSETQ come from the germline V gene. The CDR3 loop spans 20 amino acids. CDR3: CASSPARNSGAEYSNQPQHF. CDR3 DNA: TGCGCCAGCAGCCCCGCCCGCAACTCCGGCGCGGAATATAGCAATCAGCCCCAGCATTTT.

This clonotype appeared many times. CDR3 in amino acids: CASSSSRDEQFF. The CDR3 bases are TGTGCCAGCAGCTCATCTAGGGATGAGCAGTTCTTC. This chain uses TRBV11-3 with TRBJ2-1; no firm D call. CDR3 length equals 12 residues. V lost 4 bases and J lost 8, with 9 bases in between. CDR1 and CDR2 from the germline V gene are SGHNT and YENEEA.